Listed below are T cell receptor beta chains from one sample, sequenced in a study of blood T cell repertoires in COVID-19. Sequencing used immunoSEQ multiplex PCR; TCRdb keeps in-frame clones, though not all of them. The sample has 210,000 or so clones, roughly 76% seen once. Sequencing was done on a sample of peripheral blood. All receptors derive from a human donor in a cohort sampled during active COVID-19. Both conserved end residues are part of each CDR3. Each record gives: clone size, J gene, D gene, V gene, CDR3 protein, CDR3 DNA. D genes are given only for firm matches. Clone size, where shown, is once, few, many, or a class for clones that have expanded.

-,TRBJ1-1,TRBD1,TRBV5-6,CASRRDRGRVNTEAFF,TGTGCCAGCAGGCGGGACAGGGGGAGGGTGAACACTGAAGCTTTCTTT
-,TRBJ1-6,TRBD1,TRBV7-8,CASTIQGGNSPLHF,TGTGCCAGCACCATTCAGGGGGGAAATTCACCCCTCCACTTT
-,TRBJ1-2,-,TRBV7-9,CASSLGGPMRYTF,TGTGCCAGCAGCTTGGGGGGGCCTATGCGCTACACCTTC
-,TRBJ2-1,TRBD1,TRBV5-4,CASSLAPGGSYNEQFF,TGTGCCAGCAGCTTGGCTCCAGGGGGTTCCTACAATGAGCAGTTCTTC
-,TRBJ2-1,TRBD1,TRBV24-1,CATSVFGQGRNEQFF,TGTGCCACCAGTGTCTTCGGACAGGGAAGGAATGAGCAGTTCTTC
-,TRBJ2-7,TRBD2,TRBV30,CAWGLAGEQYF,TGTGCCTGGGGACTAGCTGGCGAGCAGTACTTC
-,TRBJ2-1,TRBD2,TRBV4-1,CASSQAGLAGGNEQFF,TGCGCCAGCAGCCAAGCGGGACTAGCGGGAGGGAATGAGCAGTTCTTC
few,TRBJ2-3,TRBD2,TRBV27,CASSGRGGSGDTQYF,TGTGCCAGCAGCGGGAGGGGCGGGAGTGGAGATACGCAGTATTTT
-,TRBJ2-5,-,TRBV7-8,CASGSGSQETQYF,TGTGCCAGCGGTTCAGGGTCCCAAGAGACCCAGTACTTC
many,TRBJ2-1,TRBD2,TRBV28,CASSWTSGSNEQFF,TGTGCCAGCAGTTGGACTAGCGGGAGCAATGAGCAGTTCTTC
-,TRBJ2-1,-,TRBV5-6,CASSLAGGNEQFF,TGTGCCAGCAGCTTGGCCGGCGGCAATGAGCAGTTCTTC
-,TRBJ2-2,-,TRBV7-3,CASSLGRVGPGELFF,TGTGCCAGCAGCTTAGGCAGGGTTGGTCCCGGGGAGCTGTTTTTT
-,TRBJ1-5,-,TRBV7-8,CASSLVAGYSNQPQHF,TGTGCCAGCAGCTTAGTTGCGGGATATAGCAATCAGCCCCAGCATTTT
few,TRBJ1-1,-,TRBV19,CASSINRDTEAFF,TGTGCCAGTAGTATCAACAGGGACACTGAAGCTTTCTTT
-,TRBJ2-1,TRBD2,TRBV24-1,CATATSEGVDEQFF,TGTGCCACCGCCACTAGCGAGGGAGTGGATGAGCAGTTCTTC
-,TRBJ1-1,-,TRBV25-1,CASTRWGGLNTEAFF,TGTGCCAGCACCAGGTGGGGGGGGCTGAACACTGAAGCTTTCTTT
-,TRBJ1-1,TRBD1,TRBV28,CASSFGFRTGETKAFF,TGTGCCAGCAGTTTTGGATTTCGGACAGGGGAGACGAAGGCTTTCTTT
-,TRBJ1-4,TRBD1,TRBV10-3,CAISGTGTGVEKLFF,TGTGCCATCAGTGGCACCGGGACAGGGGTTGAAAAACTGTTTTTT
-,TRBJ1-4,TRBD1,TRBV11-2,CASSETGLVGKLFF,TGTGCCAGCAGCGAGACAGGGTTGGTTGGAAAACTGTTTTTT
-,TRBJ1-2,-,TRBV9,CASSVDVGGGYGYTF,TGTGCCAGCAGCGTAGACGTGGGAGGGGGCTATGGCTACACCTTC
-,TRBJ1-5,-,TRBV28,CASSLSSGFGSVDQPQHF,TGTGCCAGCAGTCTTTCCTCAGGGTTCGGGTCGGTAGATCAGCCCCAGCATTTT
-,TRBJ2-7,TRBD2,TRBV30,CAFSSGSTYEQYF,TGTGCCTTCTCTAGCGGGAGTACTTACGAGCAGTACTTC
-,TRBJ2-1,TRBD1,TRBV18,CASSPGTGVDNEQFF,TGTGCCAGCTCACCAGGGACAGGGGTTGACAATGAGCAGTTCTTC
-,TRBJ1-2,-,TRBV5-1,CASSLGLDGYTF,TGCGCCAGCAGCTTGGGGCTCGATGGCTACACCTTC
-,TRBJ2-7,-,TRBV7-8,CASSAGRTYGIQTYEQYF,TGTGCCAGCAGCGCGGGACGAACATACGGAATCCAAACCTACGAGCAGTACTTC
-,TRBJ2-7,-,TRBV7-2,CASSVRVQQYF,TGTGCCAGCAGCGTTCGGGTCCAGCAGTACTTC
once,TRBJ2-7,TRBD1,TRBV11-2,CASSRRDRAAYEQYF,TGTGCCAGCAGCCGACGGGACAGGGCCGCCTACGAGCAGTACTTC
few,TRBJ1-2,-,TRBV27,CASSPNDGGYTF,TGTGCCAGCAGTCCTAACGACGGGGGCTACACCTTC
-,TRBJ1-1,TRBD1,TRBV9,CASSVRDRGLNTEAFF,TGTGCCAGCAGCGTCCGGGACAGGGGATTGAACACTGAAGCTTTCTTT
-,TRBJ1-3,-,TRBV5-1,CASSLGQMGNTIYF,TGCGCCAGCAGCTTAGGACAAATGGGAAACACCATATATTTT
-,TRBJ2-7,TRBD1,TRBV7-9,CASSFPPTGTGTYEQYF,TGTGCCAGCAGCTTCCCGCCCACCGGGACAGGTACCTACGAGCAGTACTTC
-,TRBJ2-7,TRBD2,TRBV7-7,CASSLDGLAGALSYEQYF,TGTGCCAGCAGCTTAGATGGCCTAGCGGGAGCCCTCTCCTACGAGCAGTACTTC
-,TRBJ2-1,-,TRBV5-6,CASSFPSSYNEQFF,TGTGCCAGCAGCTTCCCTAGCTCCTACAATGAGCAGTTCTTC
-,TRBJ2-3,TRBD1,TRBV19,CASPGQGAPSTDTQYF,TGTGCCAGTCCGGGACAGGGGGCCCCGAGCACAGATACGCAGTATTTT
-,TRBJ2-7,TRBD1,TRBV14,CASSRDRAAEQYF,TGTGCCAGCAGCAGGGACAGGGCCGCCGAGCAGTACTTC
-,TRBJ2-7,TRBD1,TRBV2,CASISSPWDRGVRVLYEQYF,TGTGCCAGCATCTCATCCCCCTGGGACAGGGGGGTTAGGGTTCTCTACGAGCAGTACTTC
-,TRBJ2-5,TRBD2,TRBV7-2,CASSLTGGPQTQYF,TGTGCCAGCAGCTTAACGGGAGGGCCTCAGACCCAGTACTTC
-,TRBJ2-7,TRBD2,TRBV30,CAAGLAGFYSHEQYF,TGTGCCGCGGGACTAGCGGGATTCTACAGCCACGAGCAGTACTTC
few,TRBJ2-7,-,TRBV27,CASSLSGSSYEQYF,TGTGCCAGCAGTTTAAGTGGGAGCTCCTACGAGCAGTACTTC
-,TRBJ2-1,-,TRBV10-3,CAIREGGRANEQFF,TGTGCCATCAGAGAGGGGGGCCGGGCGAATGAGCAGTTCTTC
-,TRBJ1-4,TRBD1,TRBV9,CASSVAGGGEKLFF,TGTGCCAGCAGCGTAGCAGGGGGCGGTGAAAAACTGTTTTTT
-,TRBJ1-2,TRBD1,TRBV5-1,CASSPGTGPFRVF,TGCGCCAGCAGCCCTGGGACAGGTCCCTTCCGCGTCTTC
-,TRBJ1-1,TRBD1,TRBV6-5,CASSKQGGGNTEAFF,TGTGCCAGCAGTAAGCAGGGGGGAGGGAACACTGAAGCTTTCTTT
few,TRBJ2-1,-,TRBV3-1/TRBV3-2,CASSLGPSSYNEQFF,TGTGCCAGCAGCCTTGGGCCGAGCTCCTACAATGAGCAGTTCTTC
-,TRBJ2-1,-,TRBV4-3,CASSQVSRDEQFF,TGCGCCAGCAGCCAAGTGTCAAGAGATGAGCAGTTCTTC
-,TRBJ1-4,-,TRBV6-5,CASSRRRNEKLFF,TGTGCCAGCAGTCGCCGGAGGAATGAAAAACTGTTTTTT
-,TRBJ1-1,TRBD1,TRBV9,CASSTQGTGITEAFF,TGTGCCAGCAGCACTCAAGGGACAGGCATCACTGAAGCTTTCTTT
-,TRBJ1-1,-,TRBV5-4,CASSADMNTEAFF,TGTGCCAGCAGCGCCGACATGAACACTGAAGCTTTCTTT
-,TRBJ1-5,TRBD1,TRBV19,CASSIWTGANQPQHF,TGTGCCAGTAGTATCTGGACAGGGGCTAATCAGCCCCAGCATTTT
-,TRBJ2-7,-,TRBV7-2,CASSTGRGYEQYF,TGTGCCAGCAGCACTGGACGGGGCTACGAGCAGTACTTC
-,TRBJ2-5,-,TRBV5-4,CASSLGAGETQYF,TGTGCCAGCAGCTTGGGAGCGGGAGAGACCCAGTACTTC
once,TRBJ1-2,-,TRBV5-1,CASSSLQSNYGYTF,TGCGCCAGCAGCTCCTTACAGAGTAACTATGGCTACACCTTC
-,TRBJ2-5,-,TRBV7-2,CASRLTGHNLGQETQYF,TGTGCCAGCAGGTTAACGGGACACAACTTAGGCCAAGAGACCCAGTACTTC
-,TRBJ1-2,TRBD1,TRBV19,CASSMFGTGANYGYTF,TGTGCCAGTAGTATGTTTGGGACAGGGGCGAACTATGGCTACACCTTC